This TCR beta chain was captured in a study of post-analysis software for immune sequencing data. This clonotype appeared a few times. The target antigen is unknown. The authors incorporated unique molecular identifiers into the TCR beta cDNA libraries. T cells, roughly 0.9 to 11 million of them, yielded roughly 0.5 million cDNA molecules. TCRdb re-called the PCR reads with MiXCR, one entry per CDR3 protein. Among roughly 570,000 distinct CDR3 sequences listed, 30% to 40% were seen once. General study points: Four to six TRBV segments were more frequent in patients than controls; TRBV5-6, TRBV5-1 and TRBV20-1 belonged to this group.

Germline V gene data show CDR1 as DFQATT and CDR2 as SNEGSKA (reference sequence). CDR3 length: 14 residues. Trimming took 6 bases from V and 5 from J, leaving 20 bases between them. The V and J genes are TRBV20-1 and TRBJ2-7; D may be TRBD2 (7 bases). Sequenced material: blood. This TCR was recovered from a girl between 2 and 17 years old with multiple sclerosis. CDR3 DNA sequence: TGCAGTGCGTCAGACGGGGGGCTACTACACGAGCAGTACTTC. Protein product: CSASDGGLLHEQYF.